The next 17 T cell receptor beta chains were all read from a single sample in a study of T cells in Graves' hyperthyroidism and ophthalmopathy. The investigators amplified TCR beta CDR3 regions from RNA transcripts. An initial round of RT-PCR targeting the TCR CDR3 relied on the HTBI primer set. TCRdb recomputed calls from the multiplex PCR reads with MiXCR, one row per CDR3 protein. In the table there are almost 600,000 distinct CDR3 sequences, roughly 46% of which are singletons. Source material: peripheral blood or thyroid tissue (not recorded which). These receptors all stem from a woman under 30 with Graves' hyperthyroidism.

The genes are TRBV19 and TRBJ1-5, with 7 bases identical to TRBD1. CDR1 is LNHDA, CDR2 SQIVND, per germline (reference sequence). Trimming cost V 3 bases and J 2 bases; bases outside gene matches: 4. The CDR3 spans 15 residues. The chain's CDR3 is CASSMGGTGNQPQHF. The CDR3 DNA sequence: TGTGCCAGTAGTATGGGGGGGACAGGCAATCAGCCCCAGCATTTT.

This clonotype showed up many times. The genes are TRBV12-3 or TRBV12-4 and TRBJ2-7; D gene unclear. Trimming cost V 6 bases and J 4 bases, with 16 bases left between them. The CDR3 runs to 14 residues. The CDR3 DNA sequence: TGTGCCAGCAGCCCCCGCGTCTCTAGGTACGAGCAGTACTTC. Its translation: CASSPRVSRYEQYF.

This clonotype occurred many times. The rearrangement links TRBV29-1 to TRBJ1-2; D unresolved. This CDR3 is built from 13 residues. The V end was cut by 0 bases, the J end by 8 bases, with 13 bases between. Germline CDR1 is SQVTM and CDR2 is ANQGSEA. CDR3: CSVEDPRLEGYTF. CDR3 DNA: TGCAGCGTTGAAGATCCGCGTTTGGAGGGCTACACCTTC.

This clonotype was observed many times. The V and J genes are TRBV20-1 and TRBJ2-7; D might be TRBD1 (6 bases). The V end lost 3 bases, the J end lost 6 bases, and 15 bases lay between the germline ends. The CDR3 runs 13 residues. Germline lookup yields CDR1 DFQATT and CDR2 SNEGSKA (reference sequence). The chain's CDR3 is CSARHRVTPEQYF. The CDR3 nucleotides read TGCAGTGCTAGGCACAGGGTAACCCCCGAGCAGTACTTC.

As for this clonotype: This could be a read error, since a much larger clone is one nucleotide away. The J gene is TRBJ2-7, the V gene TRBV25-1, with 8 bases that match TRBD2. CDR1 and CDR2 from the germline V gene are MGHDK and SYGVNS. This CDR3 comprises 13 residues. The CDR3 nucleotides read TGTGCCAGCAGTTTCGGCGATAGCGGGGAGCAGCACTTC. It translates to CASSFGDSGEQHF.

This clonotype has more than one count but fewer than ten. The CDR3 DNA reads as TGCAGTGCTAGAGTTTATCGGGCAACGAACACTGAAGCTTTCTTT. It yields the protein CSARVYRATNTEAFF. The J gene is TRBJ1-1, the V gene TRBV20-1; D remains unclear. From germline, CDR1 is DFQATT and CDR2 SNEGSKA (reference sequence). V lost 1 base and J lost 1, with 13 bases in between. The length of the CDR3 is 15 residues.

This clonotype has just one count. This chain joins TRBV7-2 and TRBJ1-2, with TRBD1 matching 10 bases. Losses at the gene ends were 9 bases for V and 3 bases for J; bases not matched to a gene: 7. Germline CDR1 reads SGHTA; CDR2 reads FQGNSA. CDR3 length equals 14 residues. The CDR3: CASSIGTGDYGYTF. The CDR3 DNA reads as TGTGCCAGTAGTATAGGGACAGGGGACTATGGCTACACCTTC.

The chain has TRBV4-2 and TRBJ2-7, with 7 bases lining up with TRBD1. Germline-derived CDR1 and CDR2 are LGHNA and YNFKEQ. The CDR3 has 15 amino acids. Unmatched junction bases numbered 7, after V lost 4 bases and J lost 1 base. The CDR3 loop is CASSRERGQSYEQYF. CDR3 sequence (DNA): TGTGCCAGCAGCCGAGAACGGGGACAGTCCTACGAGCAGTACTTC.

The chain links TRBV5-1 to TRBJ2-5, with 7 bases that match TRBD2. The germline V gene encodes CDR1 SGHRS and CDR2 YFSETQ. The CDR3 is 13 residues long. The junction had 3 bases not matched to a gene; V was cut back by 4 bases and J by 3 bases. The CDR3 DNA is TGCGCCAGCAGCCCCGGGACTAAAGAGACCCAGTACTTC. Translation gives CASSPGTKETQYF.

This clonotype came up a few times. This sequence joins TRBV20-1 and TRBJ1-6; possible D gene TRBD1, 6 bases. The V gene lost 0 bases and the J gene lost 6 bases, with 15 bases spanning the gap. The CDR3 runs to 16 residues. CDR1 DFQATT and CDR2 SNEGSKA come from the germline V gene (reference sequence). The DNA of the CDR3 is TGCAGTGCTAGAGATTTGAACAGGGAGACTAATTCACCCCTCCACTTT. Its protein is CSARDLNRETNSPLHF.

In this sample, this clonotype turned up many times. V and J are TRBV2 and TRBJ2-5; the D gene is possibly TRBD2 (5 bases). With 7 bases removed from V and 0 bases from J, the gap between germline ends came to 9 bases. CDR1 and CDR2 from the germline V gene are SNHLY and FYNNEI. This CDR3 spans 13 amino acids. CDR3 sequence: CASNERYQETQYF. Here the CDR3 DNA reads TGTGCCAGCAATGAGCGGTACCAAGAGACCCAGTACTTC.

This chain joins TRBV2 and TRBJ1-3; D remains ambiguous. Germline CDR1 is SNHLY and CDR2 is FYNNEI. Trimming cost V 2 bases and J 6 bases, with 14 bases left between them. The CDR3 has 15 residues. CDR3 nucleotides: TGTGCCAGCAGTGAATGGGGAGGTTGGGAAAACACCATATATTTT. Translated: CASSEWGGWENTIYF.

This clonotype was recorded many times. The chain combines TRBV18 with TRBJ1-6, with D unclear. The V gene lost 4 bases and the J gene lost 8 bases, with 12 bases spanning the gap. The germline V gene encodes CDR1 KGHSH and CDR2 LQKENI. The CDR3 covers 14 residues. The CDR3 region has the DNA TGTGCCAGCTCACGTAACAAGGTGGATTCACCCCTCCACTTT. It codes for CASSRNKVDSPLHF. Supplemented by reference TRBV18 and TRBJ1-6, the full variable domain reads NAGVMQNPRHLVRRRGQEARLRCSPMKGHSHVYWYRQLPEEGLKFMVYLQKENIIDESGMPKERFSAEFPKEGPSILRIQQVVRGDSAAYFCASSRNKVDSPLHFGNGTRLTVT.

Ten or more counts support this clonotype. This chain uses TRBV2 with TRBJ2-7, with D possibly TRBD2 on 5 matching bases. This CDR3 comprises 13 residues. Trimming took 3 bases from V and 3 from J, leaving 9 bases between them. In germline, CDR1 is SNHLY, CDR2 FYNNEI. The CDR3 DNA reads as TGTGCCAGCAGTGAGAGGGAGTACTACGAGCAGTACTTC. This encodes CASSEREYYEQYF.

This chain links TRBV7-2 with TRBJ2-7; weak D call: TRBD2 (6 bases). Trimming took off 0 bases at V and 5 bases at J, with 14 bases between the two ends. Germline loops: CDR1 SGHTA, CDR2 FQGNSA. The CDR3 consists of 15 residues. The CDR3 DNA follows: TGTGCCAGCAGCTTAGCGCGGGGCTCGGTCCACGAGCAGTACTTC. Translation gives CASSLARGSVHEQYF.

The sample holds many counts of this clonotype. The V call is TRBV20-1, the J call TRBJ1-6; D not resolved. The CDR3 has 15 amino acids. Germline-derived CDR1 and CDR2 are DFQATT and SNEGSKA (reference sequence). V lost 1 base to trimming and J lost 5 bases, with 12 bases between them. The DNA for the CDR3 is TGCAGTGCTAGAGTGGGAAGTCGTGATAATTCACCCCTCCACTTT. This encodes CSARVGSRDNSPLHF.

V is TRBV7-3 and J is TRBJ1-1, with 9 bases identical to TRBD1. J gave up 3 bases and V 4 bases, and 6 bases lay outside the gene matches. CDR1 is SGHTA and CDR2 is FQGTGA in the germline V gene. The CDR3 contains 15 residues. The CDR3 reads CASSSTTGGYTEAFF. Here the CDR3 DNA reads TGTGCCAGCAGCTCAACGACAGGGGGATACACTGAAGCTTTCTTT.